This T cell receptor (beta chain) was retrieved from a study of post-analysis software for immune sequencing data. Turning to the study itself: There were relapsing-remitting, secondary progressive and progressive-relapsing multiple sclerosis among the disease courses included.

The CDR3 covers 16 residues. Unmatched junction bases numbered 12, after V lost 4 bases and J lost 7 bases. The germline V gene encodes CDR1 SGHRS and CDR2 YFSETQ. This clonotype came up a few times. The antigen remains unidentified. Prepared libraries of TCR beta cDNA carried unique molecular identifiers. Once 1 to 10 million T cells were used, roughly 0.5 million cDNA molecules resulted. From the PCR reads, TCRdb called clonotypes with MiXCR, one entry per CDR3 protein. This table has about 820,000 distinct CDR3 sequences, roughly half appearing once. Findings of the study overall: Samples sharing a preparation batch grouped tightly together when assessed by F measure. Higher frequency in patients than in controls was seen for five TRBV segments, with TRBV5-6, TRBV5-1 and TRBV20-1 among them. A significant reduction in normalized Chao1 diversity was observed in multiple sclerosis patients versus controls.

This clonotype was sampled from a girl aged 5 to 17 with multiple sclerosis. The V gene is TRBV5-1, the J gene TRBJ2-1; 9 bases match TRBD1. Sequencing used blood. For the CDR3, the DNA is TGCGCCAGCAGCACCGGACAGGGGATCGCGAGGAATGAGCAGTTCTTC. Translating gives CASSTGQGIARNEQFF.